One T cell receptor (beta chain) is described in this entry. No cognate antigen has been identified for it. Base qualities are not at hand, and no much larger clone is one base apart. Each collaborating institution followed its own protocols to collect whole blood in K2EDTA tubes. Collaborator samples were shipped for TCRbeta analysis as frozen whole blood, isolated PBMCs, or DNA extracted from either sample type. This specimen belongs to a study of blood T cell repertoires in COVID-19 (TCRdb year 2020). Regarding the study in general: Samples from collaborators originated in the United States, Italy and Spain and spanned both the acute and convalescent phases of COVID-19. The prospective study material was composed of cDNA or gDNA derived from T cells, B-cell-depleted T cells, or PBMCs. The dataset comprised deeply sampled blood TCRbeta repertoires from subjects exposed to, actively infected with, or recovered from COVID-19. Where HLA class I and class II types were available, the types were taken from metadata supplied by the sample provider, not from assay-based typing. The samples were drawn from the first 160 participants of the ongoing ImmuneRACE study and from more than 1,000 subjects provided by 6 global collaborators. A freely available public database, intended as a resource for researchers studying the immune response to SARS-CoV-2, is where the repertoires were released. Nearly every sample came with metadata listing a de-identified subject ID, COVID-19 status, age in years and sex. On the study overall, not on this receptor specifically: The amount of clinical and demographic metadata varied by source and participant and was provided uncurated.

Measured from the cysteine to the phenylalanine, the CDR3 is 16 residues long. Just the 48-base CDR3 DNA is kept, in frame starting at base 1. A distance of 19 bases separates the germline ends of V and J, which lose 4 bases and 4 bases respectively. CDR1 LGHDT and CDR2 YNNKEL are derived from the germline V gene (reference sequence). The immunoSEQ Assay, a bias-controlled multiplex PCR, was used to amplify TCRbeta CDR3 regions from genomic DNA. The published analysis was carried out like this. The number of nucleated cells in each sample was estimated by amplification of reference gene primers within the assay. Sequence reads were collapsed and filtered to measure the absolute abundance of every unique TCRbeta CDR3 rearrangement. For each sample, productive Simpson clonality was calculated as the square root of Simpson's diversity index across productive rearrangements. Here the immuneACCESS table is served through TCRdb, limited to in-frame sequences with V and J called. Missing clones are a known gap in these copies; in checked studies unresolved V genes cover under half, and the rest lacks a known reason. V and J calls and clone size are as listed in that table; D and trimming were resolved from the DNA. The table for this sample lists a few hundred thousand clones; 85% of them were counted only once. The ten largest clones capture 3.5% to 4% of the sample.

Sequences were obtained from peripheral blood. The clonotype comes from a young woman with acute or convalescent COVID-19. This chain joins TRBV3-1 (or the pseudogene TRBV3-2) to TRBJ1-2, with the D gene uncertain. The CDR3 in this case is CASSPFIGGRGYGYTF. The DNA reads TGTGCCAGCAGCCCATTTATCGGCGGCCGGGGCTATGGCTACACCTTC.